The 7 T cell receptor beta chains given below trace back to one sample, sequenced in a study of tumor-infiltrating lymphocytes in primary liver carcinoma. They got blood RNA out of unsorted whole blood and also pulled out germline DNA. A constant-region primer served to make TCR beta cDNA from 500 to 550 ng total RNA. Slightly modified ARM-PCR, run as three nested multiplex PCR rounds, produced the TCR beta libraries. Rounds one and two of PCR, each of around 11 cycles, were primed with TRBV1-TRBV30 forward primers and a C-beta reverse primer. TCRdb redid the calling of the multiplex PCR reads with MiXCR, one entry per CDR3 protein. The sample has about 320,000 distinct CDR3 sequences, 50% to 75% seen once; the top ten hold about 15%. Sequencing input: peripheral blood. These receptors were obtained from a woman in her thirties with primary liver carcinoma and hepatitis B virus infection.

V gene TRBV28 combines with J gene TRBJ2-5; tentatively, D is TRBD2 (7 bases). CDR1 MDHEN and CDR2 SYDVKM come from the germline V gene. V shed 1 base and J shed 5 bases, with 14 bases lying between them. CDR3 size: 15 residues. CDR3 nucleotides: TGTGCCAGCAGTTTATCGGGAGGAGGGGGGGAGACCCAGTACTTC. It codes for CASSLSGGGGETQYF. The full variable domain, in which reference TRBV28 and TRBJ2-5 provide the parts outside the CDR3, is DVKVTQSSRYLVKRTGEKVFLECVQDMDHENMFWYRQDPGLGLRLIYFSYDVKMKEKGDIPEGYSVSREKKERFSLILESASTNQTSMYLCASSLSGGGGETQYFGPGTRLLVL.

This sequence joins TRBV11-2 and TRBJ2-3; TRBD1 matches 7 bases. The V and J ends lost 4 bases and 2 bases, in that order; junction bases with no gene match: 12. The CDR3 runs to 17 residues. The germline V gene has CDR1 SGHAT and CDR2 FQNNGV. CDR3 sequence reads: CASSSGGSGGYTDTQYF. The CDR3 DNA reads as TGTGCCAGCAGCTCAGGGGGTTCAGGCGGATACACAGATACGCAGTATTTT. Drawing the rest from reference TRBV11-2 and TRBJ2-3, the complete variable domain is EAGVAQSPRYKIIEKRQSVAFWCNPISGHATLYWYQQILGQGPKLLIQFQNNGVVDDSQLPKDRFSAERLKGVDSTLKIQPAKLEDSAVYLCASSSGGSGGYTDTQYFGPGTRLTVL.

This clonotype was detected ten times or more. The V call is TRBV12-3 or TRBV12-4, the J call TRBJ2-1; 8 bases are shared with TRBD2. V lost 2 bases to trimming and J lost 7 bases; unmatched junction nucleotides: 10. CDR3 size: 16 residues. In DNA form, the CDR3 reads TGTGCCAGCAGTTTAAATACGGGAGGGCCGGGAAATGAGCAGTTCTTC. Translation gives CASSLNTGGPGNEQFF.

This clonotype has a count of ten or more. The V and J genes are TRBV11-2 and TRBJ2-1, with D uncertain. V lost 1 base and J 0 bases, leaving 7 bases between the germline ends. Germline CDR1 SGHAT, CDR2 FQNNGV. CDR3 length: 15 amino acids. The DNA for the CDR3 is TGTGCCAGCAGCTTAGGCGGTAGCTCCTACAATGAGCAGTTCTTC. This encodes CASSLGGSSYNEQFF.

In its sample, this clonotype was seen a few times. V is TRBV11-1 and J is TRBJ2-3, with 7 bases aligning to TRBD1. The germline CDR1 and CDR2 sequences are SGHAT and FQDESV (reference sequence). J gave up 2 bases and V 0 bases, and 11 bases lay outside the gene matches. The CDR3 is made up of 18 amino acids. CDR3 sequence: CASSLALMTGWLTDTQYF. CDR3 nucleotide sequence: TGTGCCAGCAGCTTAGCGCTCATGACAGGGTGGCTCACAGATACGCAGTATTTT.

This clonotype was picked up a small number of times. This rearrangement joins TRBV7-8 to TRBJ2-3; TRBD2 matches at 8 bases. Per the germline V gene, CDR1 is SGHVS and CDR2 is FQNEAQ. V was clipped by 5 bases and J by 0 bases; unmatched bases: 10. The CDR3 runs to 17 residues. DNA for the CDR3: TGTGCCAGCAGCCCCATCGGGGGGGCCTTGAGCACAGATACGCAGTATTTT. This translates into CASSPIGGALSTDTQYF.

Ten or more counts support this clonotype. DNA for the CDR3: TGTGCCAGCAGTGTGACTAGCGCGGGGTGGACAGATACGCAGTATTTT. This translates into CASSVTSAGWTDTQYF. The chain has TRBV6-1 and TRBJ2-3; 8 positions agree with TRBD2. Germline-derived CDR1 and CDR2 are MNHNS and SASEGT. The trim removed 4 bases at V and 3 bases at J, leaving 9 bases unmatched. This CDR3 comprises 16 residues.